This T cell receptor beta chain was sequenced during a study of cytomegalovirus exposure and HLA in healthy donors. V was clipped by 5 bases and J by 7 bases, with 12 bases between them. This CDR3 has 13 residues. CDR1 and CDR2 (germline): SGHTA, FQGNSA. The assay was immunoSEQ multiplex PCR, and TCRdb's table has in-frame clones only and misses some. The sample consists of 250,000 to 300,000 clones, around 89% of them appearing once. Input material: PBMCs. This chain joins TRBV7-2 and TRBJ1-5; tentatively, D is TRBD1 (5 bases). This TCR was recovered from a woman under 30 in good health and CMV-seronegative. The CDR3 spells CASSPGGVQPQHF. The CDR3 nucleotides read TGTGCCAGCAGCCCCGGGGGGGTCCAGCCCCAGCATTTT.